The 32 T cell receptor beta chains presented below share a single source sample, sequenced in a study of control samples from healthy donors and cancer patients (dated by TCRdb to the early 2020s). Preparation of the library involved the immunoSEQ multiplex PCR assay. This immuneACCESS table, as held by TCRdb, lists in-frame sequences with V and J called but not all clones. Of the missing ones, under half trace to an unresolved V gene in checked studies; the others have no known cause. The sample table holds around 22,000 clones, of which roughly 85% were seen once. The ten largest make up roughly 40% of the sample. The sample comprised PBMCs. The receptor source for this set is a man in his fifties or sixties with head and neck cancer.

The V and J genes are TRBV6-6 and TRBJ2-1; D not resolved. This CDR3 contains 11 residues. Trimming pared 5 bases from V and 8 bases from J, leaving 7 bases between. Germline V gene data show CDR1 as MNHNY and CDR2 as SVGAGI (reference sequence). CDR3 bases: TGTGCCAGCAGTAAAGAAGATGAGCAGTTCTTC. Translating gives CASSKEDEQFF.

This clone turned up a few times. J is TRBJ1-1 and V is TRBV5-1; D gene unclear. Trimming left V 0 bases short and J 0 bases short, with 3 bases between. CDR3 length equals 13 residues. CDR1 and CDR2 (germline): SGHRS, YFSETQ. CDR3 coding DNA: TGCGCCAGCAGCTTGGACATGAACACTGAAGCTTTCTTT. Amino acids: CASSLDMNTEAFF.

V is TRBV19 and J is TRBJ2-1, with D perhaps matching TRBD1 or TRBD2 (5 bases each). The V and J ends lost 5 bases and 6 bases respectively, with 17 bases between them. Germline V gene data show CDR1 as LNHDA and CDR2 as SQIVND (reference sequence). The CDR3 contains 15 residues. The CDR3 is CASSPSRGVSNEQFF. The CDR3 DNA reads TGTGCCAGTAGTCCCTCACGAGGGGTTAGCAATGAGCAGTTCTTC.

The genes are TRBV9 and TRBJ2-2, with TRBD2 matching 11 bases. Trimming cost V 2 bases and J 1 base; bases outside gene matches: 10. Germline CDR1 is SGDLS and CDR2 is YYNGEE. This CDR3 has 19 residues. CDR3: CASSVGYSGRAGNTGELFF. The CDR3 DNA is TGTGCCAGCAGCGTGGGGTATAGCGGGAGGGCCGGGAACACCGGGGAGCTGTTTTTT.

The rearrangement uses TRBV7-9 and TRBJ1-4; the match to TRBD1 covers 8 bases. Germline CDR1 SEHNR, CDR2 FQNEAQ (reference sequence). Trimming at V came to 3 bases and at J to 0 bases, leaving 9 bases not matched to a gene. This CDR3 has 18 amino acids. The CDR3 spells CASSFLGTGLTTNEKLFF. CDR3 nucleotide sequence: TGTGCCAGCAGCTTCCTGGGGACAGGATTAACAACTAATGAAAAACTGTTTTTT.

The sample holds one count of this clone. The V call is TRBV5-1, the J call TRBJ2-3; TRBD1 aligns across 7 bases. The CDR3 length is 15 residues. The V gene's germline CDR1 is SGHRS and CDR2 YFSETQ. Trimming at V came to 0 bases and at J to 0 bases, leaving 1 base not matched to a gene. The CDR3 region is CASSLAGQSTDTQYF. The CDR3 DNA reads TGCGCCAGCAGCTTGGCGGGACAGAGCACAGATACGCAGTATTTT.

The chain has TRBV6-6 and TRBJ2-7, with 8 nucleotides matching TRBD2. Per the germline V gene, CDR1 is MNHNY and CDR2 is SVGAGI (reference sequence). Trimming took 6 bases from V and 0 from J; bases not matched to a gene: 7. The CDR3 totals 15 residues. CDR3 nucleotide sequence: TGTGCCAGCAGGGGTACTAGCGGAAGCTCCTACGAGCAGTACTTC. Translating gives CASRGTSGSSYEQYF.

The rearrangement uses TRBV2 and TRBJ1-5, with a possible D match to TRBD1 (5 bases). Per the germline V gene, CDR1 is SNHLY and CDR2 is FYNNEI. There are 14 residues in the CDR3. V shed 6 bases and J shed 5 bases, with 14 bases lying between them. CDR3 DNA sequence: TGTGCCAGCAGGGGACCAAAGGCGTATCAGCCCCAGCATTTT. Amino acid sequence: CASRGPKAYQPQHF.

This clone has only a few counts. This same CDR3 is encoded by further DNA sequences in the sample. Written as DNA, the CDR3 is TGTGCCAGCAGTTTAGGGGACACTGAAGCTTTCTTT. This sequence encodes CASSLGDTEAFF. V usage is TRBV12-3 or TRBV12-4 and J usage is TRBJ1-1; the D is unclear. V shed 1 base and J shed 3 bases, with 3 bases lying between them. This CDR3 spans 12 amino acids.

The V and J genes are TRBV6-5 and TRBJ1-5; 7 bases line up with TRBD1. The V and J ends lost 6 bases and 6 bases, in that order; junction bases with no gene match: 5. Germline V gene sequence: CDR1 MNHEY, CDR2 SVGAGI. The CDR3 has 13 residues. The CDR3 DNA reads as TGTGCCAGCAGACAGGGGTTTGGTCAGCCCCAGCATTTT. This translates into CASRQGFGQPQHF.

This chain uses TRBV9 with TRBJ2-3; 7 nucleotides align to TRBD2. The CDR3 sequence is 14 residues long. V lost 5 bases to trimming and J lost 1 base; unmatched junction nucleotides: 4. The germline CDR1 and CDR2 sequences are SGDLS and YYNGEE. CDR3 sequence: CASRPSGRTDTQYF. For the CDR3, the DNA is TGTGCCAGCAGACCTAGCGGTCGCACAGATACGCAGTATTTT.

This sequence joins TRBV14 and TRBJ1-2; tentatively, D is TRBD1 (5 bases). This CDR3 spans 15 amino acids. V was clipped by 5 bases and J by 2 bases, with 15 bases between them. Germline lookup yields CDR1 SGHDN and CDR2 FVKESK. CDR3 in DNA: TGTGCCAGCAGCGAGCATACCGGGGGAAACTATGGCTACACCTTC. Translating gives CASSEHTGGNYGYTF.

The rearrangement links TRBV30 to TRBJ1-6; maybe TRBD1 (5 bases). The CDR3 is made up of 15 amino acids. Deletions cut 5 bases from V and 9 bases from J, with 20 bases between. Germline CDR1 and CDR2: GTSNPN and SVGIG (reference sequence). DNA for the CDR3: TGTGCCTGGGGGACCTTCGCGGGCCTCGGTTCACCCCTCCACTTT. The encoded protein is CAWGTFAGLGSPLHF.

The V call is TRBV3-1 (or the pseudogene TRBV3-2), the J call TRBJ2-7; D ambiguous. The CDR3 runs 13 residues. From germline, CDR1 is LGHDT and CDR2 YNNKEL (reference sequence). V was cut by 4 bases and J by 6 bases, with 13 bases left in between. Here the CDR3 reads CASSLGPASEQYF. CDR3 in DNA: TGTGCCAGCAGCCTGGGCCCGGCAAGCGAGCAGTACTTC.

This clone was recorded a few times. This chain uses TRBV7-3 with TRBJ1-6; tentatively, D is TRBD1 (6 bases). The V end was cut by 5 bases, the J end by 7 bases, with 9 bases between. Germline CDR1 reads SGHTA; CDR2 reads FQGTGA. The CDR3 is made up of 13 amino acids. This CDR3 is CASSPGQNSPLHF. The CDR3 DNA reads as TGTGCCAGCAGCCCAGGACAGAATTCACCCCTCCACTTT. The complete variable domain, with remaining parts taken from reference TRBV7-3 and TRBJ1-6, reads GAGVSQTPSNKVTEKGKYVELRCDPISGHTALYWYRQSLGQGPEFLIYFQGTGAADDSGLPNDRFFAVRPEGSVSTLKIQRTERGDSAVYLCASSPGQNSPLHFGNGTRLTVT.

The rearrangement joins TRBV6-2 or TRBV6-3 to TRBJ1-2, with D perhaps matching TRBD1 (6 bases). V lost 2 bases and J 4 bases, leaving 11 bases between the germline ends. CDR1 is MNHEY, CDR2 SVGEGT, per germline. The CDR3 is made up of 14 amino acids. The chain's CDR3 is CASSYRTAFYGYTF. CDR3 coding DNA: TGTGCCAGCAGTTACCGGACAGCTTTCTATGGCTACACCTTC.

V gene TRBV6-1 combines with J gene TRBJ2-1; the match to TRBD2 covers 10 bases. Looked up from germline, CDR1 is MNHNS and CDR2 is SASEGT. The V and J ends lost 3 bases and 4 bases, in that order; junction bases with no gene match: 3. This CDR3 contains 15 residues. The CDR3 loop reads CASSEEREGYNEQFF. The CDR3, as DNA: TGTGCCAGCAGTGAGGAGCGGGAGGGTTACAATGAGCAGTTCTTC.

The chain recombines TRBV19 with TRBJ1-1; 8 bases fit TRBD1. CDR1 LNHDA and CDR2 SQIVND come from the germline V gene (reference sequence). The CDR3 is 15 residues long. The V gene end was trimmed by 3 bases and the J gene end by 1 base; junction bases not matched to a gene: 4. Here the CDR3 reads CASSILGTGNTEAFF. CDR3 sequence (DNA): TGTGCCAGTAGTATTCTGGGGACAGGGAACACTGAAGCTTTCTTT.

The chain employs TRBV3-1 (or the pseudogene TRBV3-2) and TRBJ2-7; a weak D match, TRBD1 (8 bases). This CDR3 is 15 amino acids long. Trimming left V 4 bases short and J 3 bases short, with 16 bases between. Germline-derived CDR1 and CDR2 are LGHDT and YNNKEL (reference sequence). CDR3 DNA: TGTGCCAGCAGCCCTGAGCGGGGACAGGTCTACGAGCAGTACTTC. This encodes CASSPERGQVYEQYF.

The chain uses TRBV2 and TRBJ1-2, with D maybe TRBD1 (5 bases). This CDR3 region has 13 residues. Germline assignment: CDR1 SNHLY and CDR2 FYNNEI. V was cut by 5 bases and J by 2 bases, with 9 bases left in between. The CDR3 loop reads CASSSGTNYGYTF. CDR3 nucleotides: TGTGCCAGCAGTTCCGGGACGAACTATGGCTACACCTTC.

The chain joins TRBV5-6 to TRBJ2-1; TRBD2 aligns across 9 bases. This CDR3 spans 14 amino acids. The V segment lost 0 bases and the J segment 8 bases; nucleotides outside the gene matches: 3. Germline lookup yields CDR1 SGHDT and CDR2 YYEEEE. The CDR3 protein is CASSLGLAAHEQFF. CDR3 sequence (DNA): TGTGCCAGCAGCTTGGGACTAGCGGCTCATGAGCAGTTCTTC.

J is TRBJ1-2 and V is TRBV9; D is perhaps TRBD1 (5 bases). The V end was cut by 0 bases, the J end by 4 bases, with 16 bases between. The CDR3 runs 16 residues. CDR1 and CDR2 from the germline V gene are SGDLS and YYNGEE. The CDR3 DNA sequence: TGTGCCAGCAGCGTAGGTTTAAGGGAGGGACCCTATGGCTACACCTTC. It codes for CASSVGLREGPYGYTF.

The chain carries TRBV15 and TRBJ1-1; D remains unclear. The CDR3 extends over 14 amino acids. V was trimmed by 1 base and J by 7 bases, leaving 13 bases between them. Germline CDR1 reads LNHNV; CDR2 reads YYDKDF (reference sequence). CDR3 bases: TGTGCCACCAGCAGAGGGGCAGAACTAAGTGAAGCTTTCTTT. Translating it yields CATSRGAELSEAFF. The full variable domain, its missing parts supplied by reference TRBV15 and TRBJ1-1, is DAMVIQNPRYQVTQFGKPVTLSCSQTLNHNVMYWYQQKSSQAPKLLFHYYDKDFNNEADTPDNFQSRRPNTSFCFLDIRSPGLGDTAMYLCATSRGAELSEAFFGQGTRLTVV.

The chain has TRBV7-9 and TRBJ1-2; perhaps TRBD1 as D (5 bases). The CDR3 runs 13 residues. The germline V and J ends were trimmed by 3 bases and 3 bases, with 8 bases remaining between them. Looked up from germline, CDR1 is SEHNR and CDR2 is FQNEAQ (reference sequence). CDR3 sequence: CASSLGEYYGYTF. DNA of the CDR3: TGTGCCAGCAGCTTGGGGGAATACTATGGCTACACCTTC.

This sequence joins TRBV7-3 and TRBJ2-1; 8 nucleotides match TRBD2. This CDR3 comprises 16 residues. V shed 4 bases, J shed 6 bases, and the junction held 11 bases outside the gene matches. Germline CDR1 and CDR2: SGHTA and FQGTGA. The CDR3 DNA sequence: TGTGCCAGCAGCTCCCAAGGAGCGGGAGTTGCCAATGAGCAGTTCTTC. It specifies CASSSQGAGVANEQFF. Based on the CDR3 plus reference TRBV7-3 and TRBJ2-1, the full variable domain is GAGVSQTPSNKVTEKGKYVELRCDPISGHTALYWYRQSLGQGPEFLIYFQGTGAADDSGLPNDRFFAVRPEGSVSTLKIQRTERGDSAVYLCASSSQGAGVANEQFFGPGTRLTVL.

The CDR3 loop is CASTYTGDGYTF. The CDR3 DNA follows: TGTGCCAGCACCTATACAGGGGATGGCTACACCTTC. The chain uses TRBV2 and TRBJ1-2; 7 bases map to TRBD1. V lost 7 bases to trimming and J lost 6 bases; unmatched junction nucleotides: 5. CDR1 and CDR2 from the germline V gene are SNHLY and FYNNEI. CDR3 length: 12 residues.

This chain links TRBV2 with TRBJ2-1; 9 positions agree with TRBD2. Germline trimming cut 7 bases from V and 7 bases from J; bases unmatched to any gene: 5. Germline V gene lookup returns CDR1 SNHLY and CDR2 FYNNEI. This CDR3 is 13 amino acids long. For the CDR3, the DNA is TGTGCCAGCAAAGGTAGCGGGAGAAATGAGCAGTTCTTC. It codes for CASKGSGRNEQFF.

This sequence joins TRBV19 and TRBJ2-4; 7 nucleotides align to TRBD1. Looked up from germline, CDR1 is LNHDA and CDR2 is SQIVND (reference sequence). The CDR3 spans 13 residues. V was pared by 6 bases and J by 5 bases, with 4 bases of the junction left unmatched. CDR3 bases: TGTGCCAGTAGACAGGGGCCCCAAAACATTCAGTACTTC. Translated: CASRQGPQNIQYF.

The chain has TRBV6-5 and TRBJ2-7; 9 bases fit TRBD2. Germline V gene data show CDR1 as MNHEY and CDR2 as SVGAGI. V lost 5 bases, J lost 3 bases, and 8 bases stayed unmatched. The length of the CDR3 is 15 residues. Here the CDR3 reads CASSTGTSMGYEQYV. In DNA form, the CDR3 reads TGTGCCAGCAGTACTGGGACTAGCATGGGCTACGAGCAGTACGTC.

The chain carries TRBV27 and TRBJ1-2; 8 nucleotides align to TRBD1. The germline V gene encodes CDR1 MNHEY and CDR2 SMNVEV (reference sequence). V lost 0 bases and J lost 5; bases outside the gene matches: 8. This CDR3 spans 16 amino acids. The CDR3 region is CASSLSGQARVYGYTF. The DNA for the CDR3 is TGTGCCAGCAGTTTATCGGGACAGGCTCGGGTGTATGGCTACACCTTC.

CDR3 coding DNA: TGCAGCGTCCGGACCGGGACATCGTACGAGCAGTACTTC. Protein: CSVRTGTSYEQYF. The chain links TRBV29-1 to TRBJ2-7; D possibly corresponds to TRBD1 (6 bases). V dropped 6 bases and J dropped 4 bases, with 16 bases sitting between them. Germline V gene sequence: CDR1 SQVTM, CDR2 ANQGSEA. The CDR3 contains 13 residues.

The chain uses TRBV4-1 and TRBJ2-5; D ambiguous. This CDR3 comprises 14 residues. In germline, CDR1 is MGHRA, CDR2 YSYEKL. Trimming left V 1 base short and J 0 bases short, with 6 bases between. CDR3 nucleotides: TGCGCCAGCAGCCAAGGTGACCACCAAGAGACCCAGTACTTC. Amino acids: CASSQGDHQETQYF.